The 24 T cell receptor beta chains presented below share a single source sample, sequenced in a study of blood T cell repertoires in COVID-19. Clones were read by immunoSEQ multiplex PCR, and TCRdb kept only the in-frame ones, dropping some. Of 200,000 to 300,000 clones listed, 85% to 90% were seen once; the top ten hold around 1%. The sample was PBMCs or T cells enriched from blood (not recorded which). The receptors were gathered from a man aged 45-60 years who had been exposed to COVID-19.

The CDR3 here is CASSLGRGSEQYF. In DNA, the CDR3 is TGTGCCAGCAGCTTGGGTAGGGGGTCCGAGCAGTACTTC. The V and J genes are TRBV3-1 (or the pseudogene TRBV3-2) and TRBJ2-7; TRBD1 might be the D (6 bases). The germline V gene encodes CDR1 LGHDT and CDR2 YNNKEL (reference sequence). This CDR3 region has 13 residues. The V end was cut by 5 bases, the J end by 6 bases, with 14 bases between.

V is TRBV4-2 and J is TRBJ1-2; tentatively, D is TRBD1 (5 bases). CDR3 size: 13 residues. V was pared by 6 bases and J by 4 bases, with 12 bases between. Germline CDR1 LGHNA, CDR2 YNFKEQ. For the CDR3, the DNA is TGTGCCAGCAGTTTCACAGGTCCCTATGGCTACACCTTC. It codes for CASSFTGPYGYTF.

The chain joins TRBV7-9 to TRBJ2-7; D remains ambiguous. This CDR3 comprises 15 residues. V was pared by 1 base and J by 0 bases, with 10 bases between. The V gene's germline CDR1 is SEHNR and CDR2 FQNEAQ (reference sequence). CDR3 DNA: TGTGCCAGCAGCTTAGGGTGGGCCCTCTCCTACGAGCAGTACTTC. This encodes CASSLGWALSYEQYF.

The chain is built from TRBV28 and TRBJ2-2; D is unclear. CDR1 is MDHEN, CDR2 SYDVKM, per germline. V was shortened by 2 bases and J by 2 bases, with 15 bases between the two germline ends. The CDR3 is 17 residues long. The DNA of the CDR3 is TGTGCCAGCAGTTTACCCCTCCAGGCTGGAAACACCGGGGAGCTGTTTTTT. Residues: CASSLPLQAGNTGELFF.

Concerning this clone: Just one base apart from a much larger clone, this may be a read error. The sample holds other DNA sequences that translate to the same CDR3. The genes are TRBV5-4 and TRBJ1-2, with D possibly TRBD1 on 6 matching bases. Germline CDR1 reads SGHNT; CDR2 reads YYREEE (reference sequence). The CDR3 is 14 amino acids. V shed 2 bases and J shed 7 bases, with 15 bases lying between them. This CDR3 reads CASSLGADRSGYTF. CDR3 nucleotide sequence: TGTGCCAGCAGCTTAGGGGCGGACAGATCTGGCTACACCTTC.

V and J are TRBV5-1 and TRBJ2-5, with 9 bases lining up with TRBD2. This CDR3 region has 15 residues. Losses at the gene ends were 2 bases for V and 5 bases for J; bases not matched to a gene: 7. CDR1 is SGHRS, CDR2 YFSETQ, per germline. CDR3 protein: CASSFGTSFGETQYF. The DNA for the CDR3 is TGCGCCAGCAGCTTCGGGACTAGCTTCGGGGAGACCCAGTACTTC.

The rearrangement joins TRBV15 to TRBJ1-4, with D unclear. The CDR3 sequence is 13 residues long. The V end lost 8 bases, the J end lost 8 bases, and 15 bases lay between the germline ends. In germline, CDR1 is LNHNV, CDR2 YYDKDF (reference sequence). The CDR3 sequence: CATPGRAKEKLFF. The CDR3 bases are TGTGCCACCCCCGGGAGGGCCAAGGAAAAACTGTTTTTT.

This chain connects TRBV6-5 to TRBJ1-1; D is uncertain. The V gene's germline CDR1 is MNHEY and CDR2 SVGAGI. The CDR3 covers 13 residues. V shed 8 bases and J shed 2 bases, with 12 bases lying between them. CDR3: CASPRAGNTEAFF. In DNA form, the CDR3 reads TGTGCCAGCCCACGGGCGGGAAACACTGAAGCTTTCTTT.

Written as DNA, the CDR3 is TGTGCCAGCAGTTTTCCAGGGAACTATGGCTACACCTTC. It is translated as CASSFPGNYGYTF. The rearrangement uses TRBV6-5 and TRBJ1-2, with a weak D call TRBD1 (5 bases). From germline, CDR1 is MNHEY and CDR2 SVGAGI. Trimming took 4 bases from V and 2 from J, leaving 8 bases between them. There are 13 residues in the CDR3.

The rearrangement joins TRBV7-3 to TRBJ1-1; 7 positions agree with TRBD1. CDR3 size: 14 residues. V lost 5 bases and J lost 4; bases outside the gene matches: 7. Germline CDR1 is SGHTA and CDR2 is FQGTGA. CDR3 residues: CASSLSGQATEAFF. In nucleotides, the CDR3 is TGTGCCAGCAGCCTCTCAGGACAGGCCACTGAAGCTTTCTTT.

This chain joins TRBV24-1 and TRBJ1-1, with 7 nucleotides matching TRBD1. The CDR3 consists of 13 residues. CDR1 and CDR2 from the germline V gene are KGHDR and SFDVKD. With 2 bases clipped from V and 4 bases from J, the junction kept 0 bases outside the gene matches. The CDR3 here is CATSDYRGTEAFF. The DNA for the CDR3 is TGTGCCACCAGTGATTACAGGGGCACTGAAGCTTTCTTT.

The genes are TRBV4-1 and TRBJ2-5; 8 bases agree with TRBD2. The CDR3 covers 14 residues. Trimming removed 1 base from V and 5 bases from J; junction bases left unmatched: 3. Germline values: CDR1 MGHRA, CDR2 YSYEKL. Here the CDR3 DNA reads TGCGCCAGCAGCCAAGGGACTAGCTTGGAGACCCAGTACTTC. It translates to CASSQGTSLETQYF.

This chain links TRBV6-5 with TRBJ1-1; possible D gene TRBD1, 5 bases. This CDR3 region has 14 residues. The V end lost 2 bases, the J end lost 1 base, and 8 bases lay between the germline ends. CDR1 is MNHEY, CDR2 SVGAGI, per germline. CDR3 region: CASSYGGENTEAFF. The CDR3 nucleotides are TGTGCCAGCAGTTACGGGGGGGAGAACACTGAAGCTTTCTTT.

This clone turned up a few times. CDR3 coding DNA: TGTGCCAGCAGTGAGTTGCGGGGCGGCTACGAGCAGTACTTC. Amino acids: CASSELRGGYEQYF. The V gene is TRBV2, the J gene TRBJ2-7; a possible D gene is TRBD2 (6 bases). The CDR3 runs to 14 residues. Germline V gene lookup returns CDR1 SNHLY and CDR2 FYNNEI. Trimming removed 3 bases at V and 3 bases at J, with 12 bases between.

CDR3 amino acids: CAISDVREGASGYTF. In DNA form, the CDR3 reads TGTGCCATCAGTGATGTTCGTGAGGGGGCTAGTGGCTACACCTTC. The genes are TRBV10-3 and TRBJ1-2, with 7 bases that match TRBD1. With 3 bases clipped from V and 7 bases from J, the junction kept 11 bases outside the gene matches. The CDR3 has 15 amino acids. CDR1 and CDR2 from the germline V gene are ENHRY and SYGVKD.

The V and J genes are TRBV19 and TRBJ1-2; the D is unclear. CDR1 is LNHDA and CDR2 is SQIVND in the germline V gene (reference sequence). V lost 4 bases and J 10 bases, leaving 31 bases between the germline ends. This CDR3 comprises 18 residues. The CDR3 nucleotides are TGTGCCAGTAGTAGATTCGGAACACCCACCGAACGGGTCGACGCCTACACCTTC. Translating gives CASSRFGTPTERVDAYTF.

The chain joins TRBV7-2 to TRBJ1-2, with D unresolved. Trimming took 5 bases from V and 7 from J, leaving 11 bases between them. The CDR3 extends over 12 amino acids. CDR1 and CDR2 from the germline V gene are SGHTA and FQGNSA. CDR3 protein: CASSPRVSGYTF. Here the CDR3 DNA reads TGTGCCAGCAGCCCTCGTGTTAGTGGCTACACCTTC.

V gene TRBV29-1 combines with J gene TRBJ2-1; D is unresolved. The CDR3 loop spans 13 amino acids. Germline CDR1 reads SQVTM; CDR2 reads ANQGSEA. V gave up 3 bases and J gave up 10 bases, with 16 bases separating them. The CDR3 region has the DNA TGCAGCGTTGATCCGGGTTCCTTTAGGGAGCAGTTCTTC. Its protein product is CSVDPGSFREQFF.

This chain uses TRBV11-3 with TRBJ2-2; 8 bases line up with TRBD1. Germline values: CDR1 SGHNT, CDR2 YENEEA. Trimming at V came to 3 bases and at J to 4 bases, leaving 13 bases not matched to a gene. The CDR3 consists of 18 residues. Here the CDR3 reads CASSFYLGGTGSTGELFF. The DNA of the CDR3 is TGTGCCAGCAGCTTTTATTTGGGCGGGACAGGCTCCACCGGGGAGCTGTTTTTT.

V and J are TRBV27 and TRBJ1-5; 11 nucleotides match TRBD1. CDR1 is MNHEY, CDR2 SMNVEV, per germline (reference sequence). V gave up 4 bases and J gave up 2 bases; unmatched junction bases: 7. The CDR3 totals 17 residues. CDR3 loop: CASSSRTGGRGNQPQHF. CDR3 DNA sequence: TGTGCCAGCAGTTCGCGGACAGGGGGCAGGGGCAATCAGCCCCAGCATTTT.

CDR3 sequence: CASSLEAVPGNSPLHF. The CDR3 nucleotides are TGTGCCAGCAGTTTAGAAGCTGTTCCAGGCAATTCACCCCTCCACTTT. The chain couples TRBV27 to TRBJ1-6, with no clear D. Trimming pared 2 bases from V and 7 bases from J, leaving 15 bases between. This CDR3 has 16 amino acids. Germline V gives CDR1 MNHEY, CDR2 SMNVEV (reference sequence).

V gene TRBV19 combines with J gene TRBJ1-5, with D possibly TRBD1 on 5 matching bases. The CDR3 totals 14 residues. The V gene lost 9 bases and the J gene lost 4 bases, with 16 bases spanning the gap. Germline CDR1 LNHDA, CDR2 SQIVND (reference sequence). The CDR3 DNA sequence: TGTGCCAGCCGCGTAGGTCGGGGGAATCAGCCCCAGCATTTT. It codes for CASRVGRGNQPQHF.

The gene calls are TRBV4-1 and TRBJ2-3; 7 positions agree with TRBD2. There are 17 residues in the CDR3. V gave up 1 base and J gave up 5 bases; unmatched junction bases: 12. The germline V gene encodes CDR1 MGHRA and CDR2 YSYEKL. The CDR3 sequence is CASSQVLKRGPGDTQYF. DNA for the CDR3: TGCGCCAGCAGCCAAGTCCTGAAGCGGGGTCCCGGAGATACGCAGTATTTT.

V gene TRBV6-6 combines with J gene TRBJ1-2; the match to TRBD1 covers 11 bases. V lost 5 bases and J lost 4; bases outside the gene matches: 12. Germline V gives CDR1 MNHNY, CDR2 SVGAGI (reference sequence). This CDR3 spans 17 amino acids. The CDR3 loop is CASSRWTGGAFGYGYTF. The CDR3 bases are TGTGCCAGCAGTAGATGGACAGGGGGCGCATTCGGCTATGGCTACACCTTC.